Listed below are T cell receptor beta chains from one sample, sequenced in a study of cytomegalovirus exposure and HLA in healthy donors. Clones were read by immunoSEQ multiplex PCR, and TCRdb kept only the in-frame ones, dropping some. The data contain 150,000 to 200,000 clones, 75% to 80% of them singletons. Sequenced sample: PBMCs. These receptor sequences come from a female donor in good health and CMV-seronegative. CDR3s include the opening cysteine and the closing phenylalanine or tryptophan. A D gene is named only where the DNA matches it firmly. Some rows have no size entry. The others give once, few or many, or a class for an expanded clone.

TGTGCCAGCAGCTTCGGGACAGCGGCCTACGAGCAGTACTTC CASSFGTAAYEQYF TRBJ2-7 - TRBD1 TRBV5-6
TGTGCCAGCAGCTTGGGGCAGGGCTCTAATGAAAAACTGTTTTTT CASSLGQGSNEKLFF TRBJ1-4 once - TRBV5-8
TGTGCCAGCAGCAGTATCGGGGTAGGGCCCTACGAGCAGTACTTC CASSSIGVGPYEQYF TRBJ2-7 once - TRBV2
TGTGCCAGCAGTTTCCGGACAGGGTTGACTGAAGCTTTCTTT CASSFRTGLTEAFF TRBJ1-1 once TRBD1 TRBV27
TGTGCCAGCAGTGAGAACAGGGAAGAGACCCAGTACTTC CASSENREETQYF TRBJ2-5 - - TRBV2
TGTGCCAGCAGTGACCAGGGTCTCTCTGGAAACACCATATATTTT CASSDQGLSGNTIYF TRBJ1-3 - - TRBV27
TGTGCCAGCAGTCTATCGACATACTACGAGCAGTACTTC CASSLSTYYEQYF TRBJ2-7 - - TRBV6-1
TGTGCCAGCAATCTGGGGGCCGAGACCCAGTACTTC CASNLGAETQYF TRBJ2-5 few - TRBV2
TGTGCCAGCAGTATAGGGGGTGGTGAGCAGTTCTTC CASSIGGGEQFF TRBJ2-1 - - TRBV7-6
TGTGCCAGCAAATCCGGGACAGCAGTCTACGAGCAGTACTTC CASKSGTAVYEQYF TRBJ2-7 - TRBD1 TRBV6-6
TGCGCCAGCAGCCAAGAAGGCGGGGGCTATGGCTACACCTTC CASSQEGGGYGYTF TRBJ1-2 - - TRBV4-1
TGTGCCAGCTCACCCCTTACGATAGGGGGTGAGCAGTTCTTC CASSPLTIGGEQFF TRBJ2-1 - - TRBV18
TGTGCCAGCAGTTTAGACAGGGGGCAAGCTGAAGCTTTCTTT CASSLDRGQAEAFF TRBJ1-1 - TRBD1 TRBV27
TGTGCCAGCAGCTTGTTCGACAGGGGGAAAAACGAGCAGTACTTC CASSLFDRGKNEQYF TRBJ2-7 - TRBD1 TRBV11-1
TGTGCCAGCAGCTTAGGAGGTAGAGGGTACGAGCAGTACTTC CASSLGGRGYEQYF TRBJ2-7 - - TRBV7-3
TGTGCCACCAGCCGGGACAGGGAGCCCCGCGGGTCCGGGGAGCTGTTTTTT CATSRDREPRGSGELFF TRBJ2-2 few TRBD1 TRBV15
TGTGCCAGCACGCCGGGGGGGGTCTCCTACAATGAGCAGTTCTTC CASTPGGVSYNEQFF TRBJ2-1 few TRBD2 TRBV13
TGTGCCACCAGCAGAGATTTGAGTAGCAATCAGCCCCAGCATTTT CATSRDLSSNQPQHF TRBJ1-5 - - TRBV15
TGTGCCAGCACCATGGAAATATCCTCGGGGGCTTTCTTT CASTMEISSGAFF TRBJ1-1 few - TRBV6-6
TGTGCCAGCAGCGTAGCGGGGGACAGGGGGGCGAACACCGGGGAGCTGTTTTTT CASSVAGDRGANTGELFF TRBJ2-2 - TRBD1 TRBV9
TGCGCCAGCAGTTTTGGACTAGCGAGCTCCTACAATGAGCAGTTCTTC CASSFGLASSYNEQFF TRBJ2-1 few TRBD2 TRBV5-1
TGTGCCAGCAGGGGGGACAGATTTACTACGAAGCAGTACTTC CASRGDRFTTKQYF TRBJ2-7 - TRBD1 TRBV2
TGTGCCAGTATCGACACCGGGACAGGGAGAAATTCACCCCTCCACTTT CASIDTGTGRNSPLHF TRBJ1-6 - TRBD1 TRBV19
TGTGCCAGCAGTCTCACGACAGGGGTAGGTGGCTACACCTTC CASSLTTGVGGYTF TRBJ1-2 - TRBD1 TRBV6-1
TGTGCCAGCAGCATGAATGCGGGGCAATTGGGCACTGAAGCTTTCTTT CASSMNAGQLGTEAFF TRBJ1-1 - - TRBV9
TGTGCCAGCAGCCGCCCTCCACTTCCGTACGAGCAGTACTTC CASSRPPLPYEQYF TRBJ2-7 - - TRBV7-2
TGTGCCAGCAGTTTGGACAGAACCTACGAGCAGTACTTC CASSLDRTYEQYF TRBJ2-7 - - TRBV27
TGCGCCAGCAGCTTGTATTCTGGCCAGCCCCAGCATTTT CASSLYSGQPQHF TRBJ1-5 - - TRBV5-1
TGTGCCAGCAGCCTCACAGGGGCAGATACGCAGTATTTT CASSLTGADTQYF TRBJ2-3 - TRBD1 TRBV7-9
TGTGCCAGTAGCGGACAGGGGGAATGGTATCGTAATTCACCCCTCCACTTT CASSGQGEWYRNSPLHF TRBJ1-6 few TRBD1 TRBV2
TGTGCCAGCAGCTTGGGCAACCGGGGGAACATTCAGTACTTC CASSLGNRGNIQYF TRBJ2-4 - - TRBV5-4
TGTGCCAGCAGCTTAAGCCTGGCTAGCGGGAGCCAAGATACGCAGTATTTT CASSLSLASGSQDTQYF TRBJ2-3 - TRBD2 TRBV7-3
TGCGCCAGCAGCTTGTGGAGTCAGGGGAACACTGAAGCTTTCTTT CASSLWSQGNTEAFF TRBJ1-1 - - TRBV5-1
TGTGCCAGCAGCTTCTCCGGGACAGGGAACTACGAGCAGTACTTC CASSFSGTGNYEQYF TRBJ2-7 - TRBD1 TRBV11-3
TGCGCCAGCAGCCTGGACAGTAACACTGAAGCTTTCTTT CASSLDSNTEAFF TRBJ1-1 few - TRBV5-1
TGTGCCAGCAGTTTATTAGCGGGAGGGCCTGATACGCAGTATTTT CASSLLAGGPDTQYF TRBJ2-3 - TRBD2 TRBV27
TGTGCCAGCAGTGCCCAGGGGAAAGAGACCCAGTACTTC CASSAQGKETQYF TRBJ2-5 few - TRBV6-5
TGCGCCAGCAGCCAACGGGGGAAGACCTACGAGCAGTACTTC CASSQRGKTYEQYF TRBJ2-7 once - TRBV4-1
TGTGCCAGTCGTCTCCAGGTGGCCTACAATGAGCAGTTCTTC CASRLQVAYNEQFF TRBJ2-1 - - TRBV19
TGTTCCAGCAGTGAGGACCAGGGTTTCAATGAAGCTTTCTTT CSSSEDQGFNEAFF TRBJ1-1 - - TRBV7-9
TGTGCCAGCACCCCCGGCCGGGGGAATCAGCCCCAGCATTTT CASTPGRGNQPQHF TRBJ1-5 - - TRBV2
TGCAGCGTTGAAGCTGGGACAGCCTTTAATGAAAAACTGTTTTTT CSVEAGTAFNEKLFF TRBJ1-4 few TRBD1 TRBV29-1
TGTGCCAGCAGCTTGGGTCTCGGACAGGGGGCGAACACCATATATTTT CASSLGLGQGANTIYF TRBJ1-3 - TRBD1 TRBV5-6
TGTGCCAGCAGTTTATTCAACGGTGGCTACACCTTC CASSLFNGGYTF TRBJ1-2 - - TRBV28
TGTGCCAGCAAGGACAGTCATTACTACGAGCAGTACTTC CASKDSHYYEQYF TRBJ2-7 few - TRBV25-1
TGTGCCAGTAGTATAGGAGGGGGCGCGGCGGGTTACTATGGCTACACCTTC CASSIGGGAAGYYGYTF TRBJ1-2 few TRBD1 TRBV19
TGTGCCAGCAGTCTTATGACAGGGGGCTTTGCTGAAGCTTTCTTT CASSLMTGGFAEAFF TRBJ1-1 few TRBD1 TRBV6-5
TGCAGCGTTGATCGGGAGAGCGGCACAGATACGCAGTATTTT CSVDRESGTDTQYF TRBJ2-3 - - TRBV29-1
TGCAGCGTCCGTAGCGGGAACAACAATGAGCAGTTCTTC CSVRSGNNNEQFF TRBJ2-1 once TRBD2 TRBV29-1
TGCAGTGCTCTGACAGTCACTGAAGCTTTCTTT CSALTVTEAFF TRBJ1-1 - - TRBV20-1
TGTGCCTGGAGTCTCGGGACAGCTACAGATACGCAGTATTTT CAWSLGTATDTQYF TRBJ2-3 - TRBD1 TRBV30
TGTGCCAGCAGCTTCGGGGAAGGATACGAGCAGTACTTC CASSFGEGYEQYF TRBJ2-7 - - TRBV7-9
TGTGCCAGCAGCTTGTATAGACTTAACTTGTACAATGAGCAGTTCTTC CASSLYRLNLYNEQFF TRBJ2-1 - - TRBV5-6
TGTGCCAGCAGTGAACTAGCGGGGGCCAACGTCCTGACTTTC CASSELAGANVLTF TRBJ2-6 - - TRBV6-1
TGTGCCAGCAGCTTAGTAGGAGGAGGAGATGAAAAACTGTTTTTT CASSLVGGGDEKLFF TRBJ1-4 - - TRBV7-6
TGTGCCAGCAGGCAAAGCCTCCGGGACAGGAGGGCGTACGAGCAGTACTTC CASRQSLRDRRAYEQYF TRBJ2-7 - TRBD1 TRBV2
TGCGCCAGCAGGATCTCGACAGAGGACTACGAGCAGTACTTC CASRISTEDYEQYF TRBJ2-7 once - TRBV5-1
TGTGCCAGCAGCCGGGGGACTAGCGGGACCGAGCAGTACTTC CASSRGTSGTEQYF TRBJ2-7 - TRBD2 TRBV7-9
TGTGCCAGCAGTCTTAAGACAGGGTATGGCTACACCTTC CASSLKTGYGYTF TRBJ1-2 - TRBD1 TRBV2